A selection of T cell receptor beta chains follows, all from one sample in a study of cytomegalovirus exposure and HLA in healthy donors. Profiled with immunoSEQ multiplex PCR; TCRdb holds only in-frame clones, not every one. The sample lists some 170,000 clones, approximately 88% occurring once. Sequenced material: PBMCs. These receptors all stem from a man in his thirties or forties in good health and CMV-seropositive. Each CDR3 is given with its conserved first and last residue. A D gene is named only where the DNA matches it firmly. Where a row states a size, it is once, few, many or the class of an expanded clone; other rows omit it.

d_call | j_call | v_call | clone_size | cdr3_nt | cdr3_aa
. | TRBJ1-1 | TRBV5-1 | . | TGCGCCAGCAGCGCCAGGCAGACCAACACTGAAGCTTTCTTT | CASSARQTNTEAFF
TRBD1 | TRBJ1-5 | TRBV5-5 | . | TGTGCCAGCAGCCATACCCGGACAGGATTCAATCAGCCCCAGCATTTT | CASSHTRTGFNQPQHF
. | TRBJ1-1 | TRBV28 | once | TGTGCCAGCAGTTGGGCAGGGGCGAACACTGAAGCTTTCTTT | CASSWAGANTEAFF
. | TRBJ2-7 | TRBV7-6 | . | TGTGCCAGCAGCCTGGGGCCAAGGTACGAGCAGTACTTC | CASSLGPRYEQYF
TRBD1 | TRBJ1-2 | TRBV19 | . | TGTGCCAGTAGTAGGAACAGGGGAGCGGGCTACACCTTC | CASSRNRGAGYTF
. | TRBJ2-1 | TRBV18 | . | TGTGCCAGCTCACCACGGAGCTCCTACAATGAGCAGTTCTTC | CASSPRSSYNEQFF
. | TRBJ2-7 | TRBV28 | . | TGTGCCAGCAGTTTATTTGACAGGGAGGCCTACGAGCAGTACTTC | CASSLFDREAYEQYF
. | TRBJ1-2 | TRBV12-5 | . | TGTGCTAGTGGTTTGAATACAGCCCCAAACTATGGCTACACCTTC | CASGLNTAPNYGYTF
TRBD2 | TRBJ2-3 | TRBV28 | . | TGTGCCAGCAGTCTTAGCGGGGGGGCCAATAAAGATACGCAGTATTTT | CASSLSGGANKDTQYF
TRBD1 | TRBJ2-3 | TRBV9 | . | TGTGCCAGCAGCGAGGGACAGACCACAGATACGCAGTATTTT | CASSEGQTTDTQYF
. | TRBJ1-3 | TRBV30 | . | TGTGCCTGGAGTGTCCGGAGCTCTGGAAACACCATATATTTT | CAWSVRSSGNTIYF
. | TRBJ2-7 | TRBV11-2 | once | TGTGCCAGCAGCTTAGGCCTTCAGGAGCAGTACTTC | CASSLGLQEQYF
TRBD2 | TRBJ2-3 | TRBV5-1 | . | TGCGCCAGCAGCTTACTAGCGGGAGGGCCAGATACGCAGTATTTT | CASSLLAGGPDTQYF
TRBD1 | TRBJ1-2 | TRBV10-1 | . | TGCGCCAGCAGTGAAGAACCCGGGACAGTACGATCTGGCTACACCTTC | CASSEEPGTVRSGYTF
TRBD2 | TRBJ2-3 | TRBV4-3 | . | TGCGCCAGCAGCCAAGATAGCGGGGGGGACACAGATACGCAGTATTTT | CASSQDSGGDTDTQYF
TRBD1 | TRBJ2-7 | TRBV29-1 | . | TGCAGCGCCCTAGGACAGGGACGGGGTAGGGCACTCTACGAGCAGTACTTC | CSALGQGRGRALYEQYF
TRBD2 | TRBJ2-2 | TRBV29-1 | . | TGCAGCGTGGGGGGGACGGGACTAGCGGAGAGGGAGACCGGGGAGCTGTTTTTT | CSVGGTGLAERETGELFF
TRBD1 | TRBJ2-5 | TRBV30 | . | TGTGCCTGGAGTCATGGACCGGGACAGGGAAGGGAAGAGACCCAGTACTTC | CAWSHGPGQGREETQYF
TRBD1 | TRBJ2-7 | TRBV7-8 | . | TGTGCCAGCAGCTTAGGGGACAGGGGCGGTGAGCAGTACTTC | CASSLGDRGGEQYF
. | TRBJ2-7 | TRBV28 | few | TGTGCCAGCAGTGGAGAGGAGCAGTACTTC | CASSGEEQYF
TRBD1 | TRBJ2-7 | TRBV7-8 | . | TGTGCCAGCAGCTTGTCCCGGGACAGGTCCTACGAGCAGTACTTC | CASSLSRDRSYEQYF
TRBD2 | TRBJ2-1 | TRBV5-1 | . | TGCGCCAGCAGCTTGGCCTTATTAGCGGGAGGGATGAGGGACAATGAGCAGTTCTTC | CASSLALLAGGMRDNEQFF
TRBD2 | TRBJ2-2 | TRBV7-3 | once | TGTGCCAGCAGCTCGACTAGCGGGGGCCTCGGAGGAGGGGAGCTGTTTTTT | CASSSTSGGLGGGELFF
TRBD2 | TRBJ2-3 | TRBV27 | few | TGTGCCAGCAGTTTCCGACTAGCGGGGGGGGGAGATACGCAGTATTTT | CASSFRLAGGGDTQYF
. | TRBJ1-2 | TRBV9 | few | TGTGCCAGCAGCGAACAGGGACTATATGGCTACACCTTC | CASSEQGLYGYTF
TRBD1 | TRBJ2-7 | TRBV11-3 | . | TGTGCCAGCAGCTTCGGGACAGGGGTGGGCGAGCAGTACTTC | CASSFGTGVGEQYF
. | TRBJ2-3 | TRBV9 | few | TGTGCCAGCAGCGCATCCACAGATACGCAGTATTTT | CASSASTDTQYF
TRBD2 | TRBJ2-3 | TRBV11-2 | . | TGTGCCAGCAGCTCCGCCGCGGCGGGGGTAACAGATACGCAGTATTTT | CASSSAAAGVTDTQYF
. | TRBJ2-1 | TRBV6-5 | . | TGTGCCAGCAGTTTGACTAGCAATGAGCAGTTCTTC | CASSLTSNEQFF
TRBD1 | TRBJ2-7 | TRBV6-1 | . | TGTGCCAGCTCTAATCATAGGACAGGGACCTACGAGCAGTACTTC | CASSNHRTGTYEQYF
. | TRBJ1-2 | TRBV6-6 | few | TGTGCCAGCAGTGGACAGAGCTATACTAACTATGGCTACACCTTC | CASSGQSYTNYGYTF
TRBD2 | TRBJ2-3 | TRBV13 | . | TGTGCCAGCAGCTTACAACTAGCGGGGGGGCAGATTCCGCAGTATTTT | CASSLQLAGGQIPQYF
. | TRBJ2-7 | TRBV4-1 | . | TGCGCCAGCAGCCAACAGGGTCTCTCCTACGAGCAGTACTTC | CASSQQGLSYEQYF
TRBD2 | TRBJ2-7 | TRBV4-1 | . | TGCGCCAGCAGCCCCTTCGGACTAGCAAACTACGAGCAGTACTTC | CASSPFGLANYEQYF
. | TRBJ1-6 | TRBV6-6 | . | TGTGCCAGCAGTTACTCACAGGCGTTTCGTAATTCACCCCTCCACTTT | CASSYSQAFRNSPLHF
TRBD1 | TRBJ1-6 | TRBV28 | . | TGTGCCAGCAGACGACAGGGGGCGTCCTATAATTCACCCCTCCACTTT | CASRRQGASYNSPLHF
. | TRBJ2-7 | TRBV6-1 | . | TGTGCCAGCAGGTCCCCGTTACAGGCTACCTACGAGCAGTACTTC | CASRSPLQATYEQYF
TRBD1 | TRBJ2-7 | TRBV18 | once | TGTGCCAGCTCAACCTCAGGGGGCGCGAGCGGCGAGCAGTACTTC | CASSTSGGASGEQYF
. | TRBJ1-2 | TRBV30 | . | TGTGCCTGGAGTGTCGACTCCACCTTC | CAWSVDSTF
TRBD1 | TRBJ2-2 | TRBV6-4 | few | TGTGCCAGCAGGGGTACAGGGGACACCGGGGAGCTGTTTTTT | CASRGTGDTGELFF
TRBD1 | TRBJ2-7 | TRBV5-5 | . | TGTGCCAGCAGATCGGGACAGGGGGTTTTCTACGAGCAGTACTTC | CASRSGQGVFYEQYF
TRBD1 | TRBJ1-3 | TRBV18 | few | TGTGCCAGCTCACCATTAGGACAGGGGTCTGGAAACACCATATATTTT | CASSPLGQGSGNTIYF
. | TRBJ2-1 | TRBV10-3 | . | TGTGCCATCAGTGATGGGAGCTCCTACAATGAGCAGTTCTTC | CAISDGSSYNEQFF
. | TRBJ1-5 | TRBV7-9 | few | TGTGCCAGCAGCTTCTTCGCAGGGGACAATCAGCCCCAGCATTTT | CASSFFAGDNQPQHF